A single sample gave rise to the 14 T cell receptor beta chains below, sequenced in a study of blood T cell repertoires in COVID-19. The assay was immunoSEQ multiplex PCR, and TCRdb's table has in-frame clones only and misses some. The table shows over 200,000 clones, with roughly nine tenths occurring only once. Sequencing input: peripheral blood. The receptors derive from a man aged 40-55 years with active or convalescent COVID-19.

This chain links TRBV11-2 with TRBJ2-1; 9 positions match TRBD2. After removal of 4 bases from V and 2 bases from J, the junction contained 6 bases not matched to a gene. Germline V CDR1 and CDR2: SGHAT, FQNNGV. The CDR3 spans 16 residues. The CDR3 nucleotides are TGTGCCAGCAGCTCCTATAGCGGGGGCCCCTACAATGAGCAGTTCTTC. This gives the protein CASSSYSGGPYNEQFF.

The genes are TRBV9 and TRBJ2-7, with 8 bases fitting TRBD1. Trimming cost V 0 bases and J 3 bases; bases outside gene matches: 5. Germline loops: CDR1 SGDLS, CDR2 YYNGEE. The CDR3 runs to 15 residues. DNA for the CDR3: TGTGCCAGCAGCGTAGCACAGGGGGATGGCTACGAGCAGTACTTC. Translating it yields CASSVAQGDGYEQYF.

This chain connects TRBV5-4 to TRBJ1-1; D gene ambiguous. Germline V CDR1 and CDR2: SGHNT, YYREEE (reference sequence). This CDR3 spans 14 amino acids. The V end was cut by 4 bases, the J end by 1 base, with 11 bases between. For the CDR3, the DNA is TGTGCCAGCAGCCCCCTCCTCGGGAACACTGAAGCTTTCTTT. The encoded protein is CASSPLLGNTEAFF.

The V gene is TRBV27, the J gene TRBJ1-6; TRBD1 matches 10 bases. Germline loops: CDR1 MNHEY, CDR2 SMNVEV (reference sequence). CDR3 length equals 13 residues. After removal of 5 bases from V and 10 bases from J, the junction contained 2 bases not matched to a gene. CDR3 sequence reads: CASSGTGESPLHF. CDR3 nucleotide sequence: TGTGCCAGCAGTGGGACAGGGGAGTCACCCCTCCACTTT.

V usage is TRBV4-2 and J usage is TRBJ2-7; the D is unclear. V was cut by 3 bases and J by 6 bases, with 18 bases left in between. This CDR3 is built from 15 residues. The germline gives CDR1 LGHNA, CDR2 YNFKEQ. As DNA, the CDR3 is TGTGCCAGCAGCCATCCCCAGGAAAGTTACGGCGAGCAGTACTTC. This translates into CASSHPQESYGEQYF.

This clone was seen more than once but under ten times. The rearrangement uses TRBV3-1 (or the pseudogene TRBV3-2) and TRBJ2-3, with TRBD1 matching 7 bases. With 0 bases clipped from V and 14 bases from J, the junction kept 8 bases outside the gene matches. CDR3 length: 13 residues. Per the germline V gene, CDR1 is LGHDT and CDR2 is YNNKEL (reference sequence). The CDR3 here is CASSQDSDRLRYF. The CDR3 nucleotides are TGTGCCAGCAGCCAAGATTCGGACAGGCTTCGGTATTTT.

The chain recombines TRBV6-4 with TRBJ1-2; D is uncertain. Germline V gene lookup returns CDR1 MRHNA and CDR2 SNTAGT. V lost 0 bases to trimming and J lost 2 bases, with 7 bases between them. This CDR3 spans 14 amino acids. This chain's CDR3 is CASSDSGRNYGYTF. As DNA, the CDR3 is TGTGCCAGCAGTGACTCGGGCAGAAACTATGGCTACACCTTC.

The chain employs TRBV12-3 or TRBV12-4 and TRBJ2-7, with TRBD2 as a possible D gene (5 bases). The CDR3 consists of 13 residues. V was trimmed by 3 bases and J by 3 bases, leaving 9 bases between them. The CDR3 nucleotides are TGTGCCAGCAGTTTCGGGGAGCACTACGAGCAGTACTTC. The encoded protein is CASSFGEHYEQYF.

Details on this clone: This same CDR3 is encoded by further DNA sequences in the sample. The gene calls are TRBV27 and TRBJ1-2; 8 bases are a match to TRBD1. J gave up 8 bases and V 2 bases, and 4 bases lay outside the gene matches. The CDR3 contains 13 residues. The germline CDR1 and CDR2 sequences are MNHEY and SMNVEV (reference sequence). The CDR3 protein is CASSLQGAGGYTF. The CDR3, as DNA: TGTGCCAGCAGTTTACAGGGGGCGGGCGGCTACACCTTC.

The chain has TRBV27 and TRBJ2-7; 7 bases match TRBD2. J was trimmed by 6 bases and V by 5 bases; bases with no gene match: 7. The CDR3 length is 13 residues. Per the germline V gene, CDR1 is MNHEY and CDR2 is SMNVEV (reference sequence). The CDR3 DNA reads TGTGCCAGCAGTAGTCTAGCGGTCGGCGAGCAGTACTTC. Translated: CASSSLAVGEQYF.

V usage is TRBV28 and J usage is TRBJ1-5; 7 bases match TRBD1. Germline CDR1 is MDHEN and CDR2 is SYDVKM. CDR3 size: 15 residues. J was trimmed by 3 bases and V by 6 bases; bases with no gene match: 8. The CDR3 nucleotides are TGTGCCAGCAGCGCCGGACAGGCTTCCAATCAGCCCCAGCATTTT. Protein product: CASSAGQASNQPQHF.

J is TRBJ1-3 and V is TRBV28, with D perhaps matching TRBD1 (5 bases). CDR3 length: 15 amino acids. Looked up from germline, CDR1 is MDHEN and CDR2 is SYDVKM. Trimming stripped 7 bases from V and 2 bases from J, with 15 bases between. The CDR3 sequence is CASILGAGTGNTIYF. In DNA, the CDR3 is TGTGCCAGCATCCTAGGGGCAGGGACTGGAAACACCATATATTTT.

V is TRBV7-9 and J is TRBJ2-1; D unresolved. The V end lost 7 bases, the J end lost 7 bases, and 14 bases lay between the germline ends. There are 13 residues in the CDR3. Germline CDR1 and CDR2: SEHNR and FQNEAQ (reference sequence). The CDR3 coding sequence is TGTGCCAGCATAGGTCCTCACGGGAATGAGCAGTTCTTC. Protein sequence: CASIGPHGNEQFF.

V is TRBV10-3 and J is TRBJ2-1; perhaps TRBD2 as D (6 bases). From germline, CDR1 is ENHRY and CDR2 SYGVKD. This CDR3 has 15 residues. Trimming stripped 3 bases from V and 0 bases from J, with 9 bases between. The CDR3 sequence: CAISDAGSSYNEQFF. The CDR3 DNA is TGTGCCATCAGTGACGCGGGGAGCTCCTACAATGAGCAGTTCTTC.